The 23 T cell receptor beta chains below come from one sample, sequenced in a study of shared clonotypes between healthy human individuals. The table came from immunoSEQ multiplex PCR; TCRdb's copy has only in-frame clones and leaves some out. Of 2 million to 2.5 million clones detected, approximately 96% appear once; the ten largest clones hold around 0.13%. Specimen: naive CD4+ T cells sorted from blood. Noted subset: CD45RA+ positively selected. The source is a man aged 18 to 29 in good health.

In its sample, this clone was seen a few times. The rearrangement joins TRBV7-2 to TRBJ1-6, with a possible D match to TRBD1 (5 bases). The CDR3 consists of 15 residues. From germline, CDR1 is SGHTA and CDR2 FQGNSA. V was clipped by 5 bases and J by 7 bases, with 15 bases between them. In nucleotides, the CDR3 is TGTGCCAGCAGCCCTTTCGCAGGGACGAATTCACCCCTCCACTTT. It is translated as CASSPFAGTNSPLHF.

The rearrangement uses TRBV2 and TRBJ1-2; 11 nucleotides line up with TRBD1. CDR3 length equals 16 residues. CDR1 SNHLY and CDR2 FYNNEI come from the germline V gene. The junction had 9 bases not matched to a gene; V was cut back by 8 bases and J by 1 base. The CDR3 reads CASDPGQGGINYGYTF. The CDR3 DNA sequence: TGTGCCAGCGACCCGGGACAGGGGGGGATTAACTATGGCTACACCTTC.

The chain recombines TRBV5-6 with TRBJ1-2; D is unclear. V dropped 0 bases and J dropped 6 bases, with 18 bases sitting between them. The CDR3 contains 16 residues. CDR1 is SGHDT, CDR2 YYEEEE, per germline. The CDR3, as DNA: TGTGCCAGCAGCTTGGCCTATGGGGATGGAAGGAATGGCTACACCTTC. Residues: CASSLAYGDGRNGYTF.

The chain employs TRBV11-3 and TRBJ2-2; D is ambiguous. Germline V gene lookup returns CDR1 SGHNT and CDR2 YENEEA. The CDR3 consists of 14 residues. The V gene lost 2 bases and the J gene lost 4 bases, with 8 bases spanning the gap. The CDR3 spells CASSLSTVTGELFF. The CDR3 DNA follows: TGTGCCAGCAGCTTATCTACTGTCACCGGGGAGCTGTTTTTT.

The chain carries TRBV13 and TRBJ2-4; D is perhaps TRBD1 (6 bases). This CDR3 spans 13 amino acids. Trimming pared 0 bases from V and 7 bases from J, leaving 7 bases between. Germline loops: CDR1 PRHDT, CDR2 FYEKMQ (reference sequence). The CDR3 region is CASSLGDRNIQYF. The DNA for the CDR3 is TGTGCCAGCAGCTTAGGCGACAGGAACATTCAGTACTTC.

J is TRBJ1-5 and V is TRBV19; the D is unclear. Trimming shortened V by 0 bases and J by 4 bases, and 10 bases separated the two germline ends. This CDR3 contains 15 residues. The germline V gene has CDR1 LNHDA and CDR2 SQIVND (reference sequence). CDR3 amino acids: CASSIEWQVNQPQHF. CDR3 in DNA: TGTGCCAGTAGTATAGAGTGGCAAGTTAATCAGCCCCAGCATTTT.

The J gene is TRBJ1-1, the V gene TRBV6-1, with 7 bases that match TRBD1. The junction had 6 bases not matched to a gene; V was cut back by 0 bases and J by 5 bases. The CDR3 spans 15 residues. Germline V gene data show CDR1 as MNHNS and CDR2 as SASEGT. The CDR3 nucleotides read TGTGCCAGCAGTGAAGCAAGGGGGCAGGGGACTGAAGCTTTCTTT. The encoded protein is CASSEARGQGTEAFF.

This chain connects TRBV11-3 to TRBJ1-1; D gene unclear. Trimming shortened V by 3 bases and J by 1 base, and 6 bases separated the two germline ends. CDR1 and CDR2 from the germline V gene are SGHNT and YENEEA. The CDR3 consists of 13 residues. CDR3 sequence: CASSFEGNTEAFF. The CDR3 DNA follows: TGTGCCAGCAGCTTCGAGGGGAACACTGAAGCTTTCTTT.

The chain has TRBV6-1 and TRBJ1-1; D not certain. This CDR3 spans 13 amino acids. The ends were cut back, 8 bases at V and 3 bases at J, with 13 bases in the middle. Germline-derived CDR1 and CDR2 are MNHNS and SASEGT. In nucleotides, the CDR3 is TGTGCCAGCCTCGGTCGATTGGACACTGAAGCTTTCTTT. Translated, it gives CASLGRLDTEAFF.

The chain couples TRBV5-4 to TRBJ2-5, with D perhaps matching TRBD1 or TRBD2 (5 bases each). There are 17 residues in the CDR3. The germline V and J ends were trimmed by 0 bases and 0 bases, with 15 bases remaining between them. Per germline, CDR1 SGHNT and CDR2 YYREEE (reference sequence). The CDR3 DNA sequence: TGTGCCAGCAGCTTGGTCGGCCGGGGCCTTTACCAAGAGACCCAGTACTTC. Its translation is CASSLVGRGLYQETQYF.

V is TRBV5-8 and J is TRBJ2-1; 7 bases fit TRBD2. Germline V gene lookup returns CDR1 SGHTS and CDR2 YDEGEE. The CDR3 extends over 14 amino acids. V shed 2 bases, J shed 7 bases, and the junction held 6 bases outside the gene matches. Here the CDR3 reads CASSFGGWRNEQFF. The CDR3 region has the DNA TGTGCCAGCAGCTTCGGGGGGTGGCGGAATGAGCAGTTCTTC.

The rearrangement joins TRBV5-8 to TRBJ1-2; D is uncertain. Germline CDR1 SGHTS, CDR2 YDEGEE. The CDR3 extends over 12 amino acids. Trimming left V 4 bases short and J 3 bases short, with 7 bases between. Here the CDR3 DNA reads TGTGCCAGCAGCGTAACAGACTATGGCTACACCTTC. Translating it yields CASSVTDYGYTF. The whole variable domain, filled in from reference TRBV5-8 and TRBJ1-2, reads EAGVTQSPTHLIKTRGQQATLRCSPISGHTSVYWYQQALGLGLQFLLWYDEGEERNRGNFPPRFSGRQFPNYSSELNVNALELEDSALYLCASSVTDYGYTFGSGTRLTVV.

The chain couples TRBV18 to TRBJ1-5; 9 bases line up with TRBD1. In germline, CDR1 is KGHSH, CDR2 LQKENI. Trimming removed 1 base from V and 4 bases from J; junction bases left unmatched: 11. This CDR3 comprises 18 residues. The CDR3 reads CASSPLPRTGDFNQPQHF. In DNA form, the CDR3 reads TGTGCCAGCTCACCACTTCCCAGGACAGGGGATTTTAATCAGCCCCAGCATTTT. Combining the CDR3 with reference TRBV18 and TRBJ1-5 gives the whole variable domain NAGVMQNPRHLVRRRGQEARLRCSPMKGHSHVYWYRQLPEEGLKFMVYLQKENIIDESGMPKERFSAEFPKEGPSILRIQQVVRGDSAAYFCASSPLPRTGDFNQPQHFGDGTRLSIL.

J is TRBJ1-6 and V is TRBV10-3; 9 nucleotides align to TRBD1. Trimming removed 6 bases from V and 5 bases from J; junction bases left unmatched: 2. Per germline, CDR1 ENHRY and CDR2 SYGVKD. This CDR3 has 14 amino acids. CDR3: CAISGTGHNSPLHF. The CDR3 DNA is TGTGCCATCAGCGGGACAGGGCATAATTCACCCCTCCACTTT.

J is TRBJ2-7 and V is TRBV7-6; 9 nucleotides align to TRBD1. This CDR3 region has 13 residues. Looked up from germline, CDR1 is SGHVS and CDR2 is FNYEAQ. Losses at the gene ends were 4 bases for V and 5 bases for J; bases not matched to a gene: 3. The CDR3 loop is CASSWGQGDEQYF. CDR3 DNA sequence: TGTGCCAGCAGCTGGGGACAGGGCGACGAGCAGTACTTC.

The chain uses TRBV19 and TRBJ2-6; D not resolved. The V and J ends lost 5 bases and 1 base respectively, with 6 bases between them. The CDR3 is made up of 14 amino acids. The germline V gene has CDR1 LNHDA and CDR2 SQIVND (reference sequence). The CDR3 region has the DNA TGTGCCAGTAGTTGGGTGTCTGGGGCCAACGTCCTGACTTTC. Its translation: CASSWVSGANVLTF.

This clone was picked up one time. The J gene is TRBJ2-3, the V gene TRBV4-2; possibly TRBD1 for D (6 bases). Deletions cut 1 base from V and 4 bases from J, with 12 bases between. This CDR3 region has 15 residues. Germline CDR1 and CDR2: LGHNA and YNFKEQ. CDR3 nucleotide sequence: TGTGCCAGCAGCCAAGGGGTACAGGGCCCAGATACGCAGTATTTT. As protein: CASSQGVQGPDTQYF.

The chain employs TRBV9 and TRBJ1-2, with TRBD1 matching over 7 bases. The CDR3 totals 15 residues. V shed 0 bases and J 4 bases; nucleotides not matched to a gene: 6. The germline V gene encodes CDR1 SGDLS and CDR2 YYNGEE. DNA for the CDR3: TGTGCCAGCAGCGTAGGACAGGGTATGGGCTATGGCTACACCTTC. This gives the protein CASSVGQGMGYGYTF. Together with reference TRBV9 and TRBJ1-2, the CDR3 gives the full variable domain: DSGVTQTPKHLITATGQRVTLRCSPRSGDLSVYWYQQSLDQGLQFLIQYYNGEERAKGNILERFSAQQFPDLHSELNLSSLELGDSALYFCASSVGQGMGYGYTFGSGTRLTVV.

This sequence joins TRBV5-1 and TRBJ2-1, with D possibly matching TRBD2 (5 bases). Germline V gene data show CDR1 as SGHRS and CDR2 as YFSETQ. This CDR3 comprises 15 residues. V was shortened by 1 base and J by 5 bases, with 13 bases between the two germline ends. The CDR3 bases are TGCGCCAGCAGCTTGTCTAGCCTTGCGAACAATGAGCAGTTCTTC. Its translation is CASSLSSLANNEQFF.

The CDR3 sequence: CAWSPTSGNTIYF. The CDR3 region has the DNA TGTGCCTGGAGCCCTACCTCTGGAAACACCATATATTTT. The chain combines TRBV30 with TRBJ1-3; D not resolved. The germline V and J ends were trimmed by 3 bases and 0 bases, with 6 bases remaining between them. Germline V gene lookup returns CDR1 GTSNPN and CDR2 SVGIG (reference sequence). The CDR3 extends over 13 amino acids.

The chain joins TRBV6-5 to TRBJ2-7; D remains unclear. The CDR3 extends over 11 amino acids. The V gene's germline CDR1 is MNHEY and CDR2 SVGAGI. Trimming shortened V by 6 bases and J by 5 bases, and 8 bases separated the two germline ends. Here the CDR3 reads CASRAYDEQYF. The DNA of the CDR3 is TGTGCCAGCAGGGCATACGACGAGCAGTACTTC.

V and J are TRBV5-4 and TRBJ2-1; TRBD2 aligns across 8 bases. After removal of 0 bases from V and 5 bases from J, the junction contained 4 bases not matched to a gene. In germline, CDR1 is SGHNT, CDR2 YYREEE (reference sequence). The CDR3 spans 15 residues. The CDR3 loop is CASSLGTSTHNEQFF. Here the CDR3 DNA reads TGTGCCAGCAGCTTGGGGACTAGCACTCACAATGAGCAGTTCTTC.

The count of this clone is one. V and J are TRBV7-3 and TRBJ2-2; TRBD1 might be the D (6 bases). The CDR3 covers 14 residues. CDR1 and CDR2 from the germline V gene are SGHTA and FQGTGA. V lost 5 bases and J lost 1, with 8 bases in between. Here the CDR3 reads CASSVQGNTGELFF. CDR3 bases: TGTGCCAGCAGCGTACAGGGGAACACCGGGGAGCTGTTTTTT. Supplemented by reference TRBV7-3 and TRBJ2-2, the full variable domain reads GAGVSQTPSNKVTEKGKYVELRCDPISGHTALYWYRQSLGQGPEFLIYFQGTGAADDSGLPNDRFFAVRPEGSVSTLKIQRTERGDSAVYLCASSVQGNTGELFFGEGSRLTVL.